Sequencing of this T cell receptor beta chain was carried out in a study of beta chain features in type 1 diabetes. Study findings and constraints: Cells with high TCR expression could be over-represented when cDNA is sequenced.

This CDR3 has 12 residues. Trimming left V 10 bases short and J 5 bases short, with 14 bases between. The germline V gene encodes CDR1 SNHLY and CDR2 FYNNEI. As concerns this clone: Its antigen is still unknown.

All of the isolated RNA was reverse transcribed, so expressed TCRB transcripts were sequenced. Profiling relied on immunoSEQ multiplex PCR, and the TCRdb table lists in-frame clones only, not all of them. This table has about 410,000 clones, roughly 13% appearing once. Specimen: naive CD4+ T cells from blood. The TCR was taken from a man aged 25-40 years in good health. This sequence joins TRBV2 and TRBJ2-5; either TRBD1 or TRBD2 may fit D (6 bases each). The CDR3 DNA is TGTGCCATAAAGGGGGGCGCGGAGACCCAGTACTTC. Its protein product is CAIKGGAETQYF. Full variable domain (rest looked up from reference TRBV2 and TRBJ2-5): EPEVTQTPSHQVTQMGQEVILRCVPISNHLYFYWYRQILGQKVEFLVSFYNNEISEKSEIFDDQFSVERPDGSNFTLKIRSTKLEDSAMYFCAIKGGAETQYFGPGTRLLVL.